This T cell receptor beta chain originates from a study of T cell repertoires in cytomegalovirus infection. Study context: An indication of both CMV infection and matching HLA type came from public TCR beta signatures.

TCRdb reprocessed the reads via MiXCR and lists one record per CDR3 protein. The profile shows approximately 500,000 distinct CDR3 sequences, roughly 34% of them singletons. V lost 5 bases and J lost 9, with 11 bases in between. The CDR3 is 12 amino acids. The germline V gene encodes CDR1 SGHVS and CDR2 FNYEAQ. Only a few counts were recorded for this clonotype. As yet, its antigen is unknown. The source is a human donor in good health (CMV status not recorded). Some clones in this sample may be carry-over from other donors' samples. The material sequenced was cultured PBMCs, taken from culture after CMV antigen stimulation. This chain connects TRBV7-6 to TRBJ2-1; D is uncertain. CDR3 DNA: TGTGCCAGCAGCCTAACTCCTCCTGAGCAGTTCTTC. It translates to CASSLTPPEQFF.